The 14 T cell receptor beta chains given below trace back to one sample, sequenced in a study of cytotoxic CD8 clonotypes in ibrutinib-treated CLL. The assay was immunoSEQ multiplex PCR, and TCRdb's table has in-frame clones only and misses some. The repertoire holds about 160,000 clones, with roughly 77% as singletons. The source material was PBMCs, sampled after 12 months of ibrutinib treatment. These receptors all come from a human donor with chronic lymphocytic leukemia.

This clone was recorded once. This chain connects TRBV2 to TRBJ1-5; D is uncertain. Deletions cut 5 bases from V and 0 bases from J, with 11 bases between. Germline lookup yields CDR1 SNHLY and CDR2 FYNNEI. The CDR3 covers 15 residues. DNA for the CDR3: TGTGCCAGCAGTTTGGAATACCTTAGCAATCAGCCCCAGCATTTT. Translated: CASSLEYLSNQPQHF.

The chain combines TRBV5-1 with TRBJ1-2, with a weak D call TRBD1 (6 bases). The germline V gene encodes CDR1 SGHRS and CDR2 YFSETQ. V dropped 7 bases and J dropped 2 bases, with 15 bases sitting between them. The CDR3 runs to 14 residues. CDR3: CASRNFQGNYGYTF. CDR3 DNA sequence: TGCGCCAGCCGCAACTTCCAGGGGAACTATGGCTACACCTTC.

This clone was detected only a few times. This sequence joins TRBV7-9 and TRBJ2-6; a weak D match, TRBD2 (6 bases). This CDR3 is built from 16 residues. The V gene's germline CDR1 is SEHNR and CDR2 FQNEAQ (reference sequence). Trimming took 6 bases from V and 3 from J, leaving 15 bases between them. The CDR3 here is CASSPPRGFGANVLTF. DNA for the CDR3: TGTGCCAGCAGTCCCCCCCGGGGGTTTGGGGCCAACGTCCTGACTTTC.

V gene TRBV19 combines with J gene TRBJ2-7, with 8 bases identical to TRBD1. Looked up from germline, CDR1 is LNHDA and CDR2 is SQIVND (reference sequence). The CDR3 is 17 residues long. The V and J ends lost 4 bases and 6 bases, in that order; junction bases with no gene match: 17. The CDR3 nucleotides read TGTGCCAGTAGTACCGACCGAGCTGACAGGGGCGTCGGCGAGCAGTACTTC. As protein: CASSTDRADRGVGEQYF.

The chain recombines TRBV29-1 with TRBJ1-4; perhaps TRBD1 as D (6 bases). The CDR3 runs 12 residues. Trimming removed 5 bases at V and 7 bases at J, with 11 bases between. Germline assignment: CDR1 SQVTM and CDR2 ANQGSEA. The CDR3 nucleotides are TGCAGCGTTACAGGGTTAGCTGAAAAACTGTTTTTT. Protein: CSVTGLAEKLFF.

The rearrangement joins TRBV18 to TRBJ2-4, with D uncertain. Germline assignment: CDR1 KGHSH and CDR2 LQKENI. The CDR3 covers 13 residues. V was trimmed by 4 bases and J by 6 bases, leaving 10 bases between them. The CDR3 nucleotides are TGTGCCAGCTCACGCGGCGCTCTAAACATTCAGTACTTC. It is translated as CASSRGALNIQYF.

The genes are TRBV4-3 and TRBJ2-3; 7 bases match TRBD2. J was trimmed by 4 bases and V by 4 bases; bases with no gene match: 2. The germline gives CDR1 LGHNA, CDR2 YSLEER. This CDR3 spans 13 amino acids. CDR3 DNA: TGCGCCAGCAGCCTGCGGGAGCCAGATACGCAGTATTTT. This sequence encodes CASSLREPDTQYF.

J is TRBJ1-2 and V is TRBV5-6; 12 bases map to TRBD1. Trimming at V came to 4 bases and at J to 5 bases, leaving 6 bases not matched to a gene. The CDR3 has 15 amino acids. Per the germline V gene, CDR1 is SGHDT and CDR2 is YYEEEE. This CDR3 reads CASSPSGQGAYGYTF. The DNA of the CDR3 is TGTGCCAGCAGCCCGTCGGGACAGGGGGCATATGGCTACACCTTC.

This clone was seen just once. The genes are TRBV2 and TRBJ2-2; tentative D call: TRBD2 (6 bases). The CDR3 has 17 residues. Trimming cost V 0 bases and J 5 bases, with 16 bases left between them. The V gene's germline CDR1 is SNHLY and CDR2 FYNNEI. The CDR3 is CASSEALRRAGTGELFF. CDR3 DNA: TGTGCCAGCAGTGAAGCGCTTCGTAGGGCGGGGACCGGGGAGCTGTTTTTT.

The chain recombines TRBV6-5 with TRBJ2-3; 9 nucleotides align to TRBD1. Germline V lookup: CDR1 MNHEY, CDR2 SVGAGI. This CDR3 has 15 residues. Trimming at V came to 3 bases and at J to 6 bases, leaving 7 bases not matched to a gene. The CDR3 reads CASSYGDRVPDTQYF. CDR3 coding DNA: TGTGCCAGCAGTTATGGGGACAGGGTCCCCGATACGCAGTATTTT.

In its sample, this clone was seen a few times. This chain joins TRBV2 and TRBJ1-4; the D is unclear. The CDR3 runs 13 residues. CDR1 is SNHLY, CDR2 FYNNEI, per germline. V lost 11 bases to trimming and J lost 11 bases, with 21 bases between them. This chain's CDR3 is CAVQADGSGKLFF. CDR3 nucleotide sequence: TGTGCCGTACAAGCGGACGGTAGTGGGAAACTGTTTTTT.

The chain couples TRBV2 to TRBJ2-7; no firm D call. This CDR3 contains 12 residues. In germline, CDR1 is SNHLY, CDR2 FYNNEI. Trimming left V 0 bases short and J 2 bases short, with 2 bases between. The CDR3 loop reads CASSEAAYEQYF. CDR3 sequence (DNA): TGTGCCAGCAGTGAAGCGGCCTACGAGCAGTACTTC. Full variable domain (rest looked up from reference TRBV2 and TRBJ2-7): EPEVTQTPSHQVTQMGQEVILRCVPISNHLYFYWYRQILGQKVEFLVSFYNNEISEKSEIFDDQFSVERPDGSNFTLKIRSTKLEDSAMYFCASSEAAYEQYFGPGTRLTVT.

The chain recombines TRBV4-3 with TRBJ2-7; D is undetermined. Germline values: CDR1 LGHNA, CDR2 YSLEER. V was pared by 1 base and J by 3 bases, with 7 bases between. The CDR3 extends over 13 amino acids. The CDR3 loop is CASSQAVGYEQYF. The CDR3 bases are TGCGCCAGCAGCCAAGCCGTTGGCTACGAGCAGTACTTC.

The table lists this clone with a count of one. The V gene is TRBV19, the J gene TRBJ2-2, with 12 bases identical to TRBD2. Germline assignment: CDR1 LNHDA and CDR2 SQIVND (reference sequence). The CDR3 is 16 amino acids. V trimming: 10 bases; J trimming: 6 bases; junction bases outside the gene matches: 12. CDR3 amino acids: CATYSRLAGVAGELFF. The CDR3 DNA is TGTGCCACTTACTCGAGACTAGCGGGGGTGGCCGGGGAGCTGTTTTTT.